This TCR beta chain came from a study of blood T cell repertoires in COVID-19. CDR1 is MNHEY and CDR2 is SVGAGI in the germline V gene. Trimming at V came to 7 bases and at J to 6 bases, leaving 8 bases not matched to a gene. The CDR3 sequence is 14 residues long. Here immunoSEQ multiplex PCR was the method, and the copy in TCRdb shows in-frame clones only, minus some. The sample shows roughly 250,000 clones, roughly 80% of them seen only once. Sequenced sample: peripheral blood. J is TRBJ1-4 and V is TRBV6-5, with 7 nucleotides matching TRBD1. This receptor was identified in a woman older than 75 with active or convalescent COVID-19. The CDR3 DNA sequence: TGTGCCAGCACCAACAGGGGACAATATGAAAAACTGTTTTTT. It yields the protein CASTNRGQYEKLFF.